These 21 T cell receptor beta chains were sequenced from one sample in a study of CD8 T cells in ankylosing spondylitis. Overall study results and limits: Apparently characteristic of ankylosing spondylitis blood was a TCR beta motif (about eight highly homologous variants).

These TCRs are of unknown antigen specificity. TCRdb analysed the 5' RACE reads with MiXCR anew, one entry per CDR3 protein. The sample includes 800,000 to 900,000 distinct CDR3 sequences, over 9.5% of them seen just once. What was sequenced was blood, either unsorted or a sorted T cell fraction (not recorded which). These receptors were obtained from a male donor with ankylosing spondylitis.

This clonotype has only a few counts. This chain links TRBV5-1 with TRBJ1-2; 8 bases are a match to TRBD1. Germline V gene lookup returns CDR1 SGHRS and CDR2 YFSETQ. The V segment lost 4 bases and the J segment 0 bases; nucleotides outside the gene matches: 5. CDR3 length equals 15 residues. The CDR3 DNA sequence: TGCGCCAGCAGCACCGGGGACAGGTCTAACTATGGCTACACCTTC. Translated, it gives CASSTGDRSNYGYTF. Based on the CDR3 plus reference TRBV5-1 and TRBJ1-2, the full variable domain is KAGVTQTPRYLIKTRGQQVTLSCSPISGHRSVSWYQQTPGQGLQFLFEYFSETQRNKGNFPGRFSGRQFSNSRSEMNVSTLELGDSALYLCASSTGDRSNYGYTFGSGTRLTVV.

This clonotype has a count of ten or more. V gene TRBV29-1 combines with J gene TRBJ2-3; TRBD1 matches at 8 bases. The V gene end was trimmed by 3 bases and the J gene end by 6 bases; junction bases not matched to a gene: 8. Germline CDR1 reads SQVTM; CDR2 reads ANQGSEA. The CDR3 runs to 14 residues. CDR3 amino acids: CSVDPDRGADTQYF. The CDR3 nucleotides read TGCAGCGTTGACCCTGACAGGGGCGCGGATACGCAGTATTTT.

This clonotype was detected only a few times. As DNA, the CDR3 is TGCAGCGCGGCGGTCTGGGGGGGTCTTGGCTACACCTTC. Its translation: CSAAVWGGLGYTF. This chain connects TRBV29-1 to TRBJ1-2; D is possibly TRBD1 (5 bases). The germline V gene encodes CDR1 SQVTM and CDR2 ANQGSEA. The CDR3 consists of 13 residues. Trimming removed 7 bases at V and 7 bases at J, with 19 bases between.

This clonotype turned up a few times. The chain employs TRBV20-1 and TRBJ1-6; D is possibly TRBD1 (6 bases). Trimming left V 2 bases short and J 7 bases short, with 15 bases between. Germline values: CDR1 DFQATT, CDR2 SNEGSKA (reference sequence). The CDR3 has 15 residues. This chain's CDR3 is CSARRYPGTNSPLHF. CDR3 DNA: TGCAGTGCTAGAAGATACCCAGGGACAAATTCACCCCTCCACTTT.

The table lists this clonotype with a count of one. A read error may produce the germline difference seen at one junction end. The J gene is TRBJ2-7, the V gene TRBV12-3 or TRBV12-4; tentative D call: TRBD1 (8 bases). The CDR3 covers 19 residues. The CDR3 loop reads CAISLGAGGAGAGLYEQYF. The CDR3 DNA sequence: TGTGCCATCAGTTTAGGGGCAGGGGGCGCAGGAGCGGGGCTCTACGAGCAGTACTTC.

This clonotype was detected a few times. As DNA, the CDR3 is TGTGCCAGCAACCCACCCGGAGAGGTGAACACTGAAGCTTTCTTT. Amino acids: CASNPPGEVNTEAFF. This sequence joins TRBV12-3 or TRBV12-4 and TRBJ1-1; no clear D. This CDR3 spans 15 amino acids. Trimming took 7 bases from V and 0 from J, leaving 15 bases between them.

The J gene is TRBJ2-2, the V gene TRBV7-8, with D perhaps matching TRBD1 or TRBD2 (5 bases each). The CDR3 covers 16 residues. V lost 1 base to trimming and J lost 6 bases, with 15 bases between them. Germline assignment: CDR1 SGHVS and CDR2 FQNEAQ. CDR3 residues: CASSLVGDLSAGELFF. Written as DNA, the CDR3 is TGTGCCAGCAGCTTAGTGGGGGATCTATCGGCCGGGGAGCTGTTTTTT.

This clonotype was counted between two and nine times. The chain links TRBV6-5 to TRBJ2-7, with TRBD1 matching 7 bases. Trimming removed 0 bases from V and 7 bases from J; junction bases left unmatched: 9. The CDR3 totals 15 residues. The germline V gene encodes CDR1 MNHEY and CDR2 SVGAGI. For the CDR3, the DNA is TGTGCCAGCAGTTACTCGGGGACAGTCAGGGGTGAGCAGTACTTC. Protein: CASSYSGTVRGEQYF.

This clonotype was seen a few times. Germline and junction disagree at one end, which may indicate a read error. V gene TRBV29-1 combines with J gene TRBJ2-5; D unclear. The CDR3 covers 12 residues. The germline V gene has CDR1 SQVTM and CDR2 ANQGSEA. CDR3 bases: TGCAGCGGTGAACGAGCTCAAGAGACCCAGTACTTC. This gives the protein CSGERAQETQYF.

CDR3 sequence: CSAPLGETQYF. The CDR3 coding sequence is TGCAGTGCTCCTCTAGGGGAGACCCAGTACTTC. This rearrangement joins TRBV20-1 to TRBJ2-5; D call uncertain. Trimming took off 5 bases at V and 5 bases at J, with 9 bases between the two ends. CDR1 and CDR2 from the germline V gene are DFQATT and SNEGSKA (reference sequence). This CDR3 region has 11 residues.

The sample holds a few counts of this clonotype. The chain has TRBV3-1 and TRBJ1-3; the D is unclear. Trimming shortened V by 5 bases and J by 2 bases, and 7 bases separated the two germline ends. The CDR3 spans 13 residues. Germline CDR1 reads LGHDT; CDR2 reads YNNKEL (reference sequence). CDR3 residues: CASSGVAGNTIYF. For the CDR3, the DNA is TGTGCCAGCAGCGGAGTGGCTGGAAACACCATATATTTT. The complete variable domain, with remaining parts taken from reference TRBV3-1 and TRBJ1-3, reads DTAVSQTPKYLVTQMGNDKSIKCEQNLGHDTMYWYKQDSKKFLKIMFSYNNKELIINETVPNRFSPKSPDKAHLNLHINSLELGDSAVYFCASSGVAGNTIYFGEGSWLTVV.

The table lists this clonotype with a few counts. This chain links TRBV7-2 with TRBJ2-1; 8 bases fit TRBD2. The CDR3 runs 14 residues. Germline V CDR1 and CDR2: SGHTA, FQGNSA. V shed 5 bases, J shed 9 bases, and the junction held 9 bases outside the gene matches. Written as DNA, the CDR3 is TGTGCCAGCAGCATCGGGGGGGCGTTAGGTGAGCAGTTCTTC. Protein sequence: CASSIGGALGEQFF.

The rearrangement links TRBV12-3 or TRBV12-4 to TRBJ1-2, with TRBD1 identical over 10 bases. Germline trimming cut 1 base from V and 8 bases from J; bases unmatched to any gene: 7. This CDR3 spans 15 amino acids. DNA for the CDR3: TGTGCCAGCAGTTTAGGGACAGGGGGAGTGGGAGGCTACACCTTC. It encodes CASSLGTGGVGGYTF.

This clonotype was picked up a small number of times. V gene TRBV6-5 combines with J gene TRBJ1-6; D ambiguous. The germline gives CDR1 MNHEY, CDR2 SVGAGI. Deletions cut 0 bases from V and 10 bases from J, with 10 bases between. The CDR3 runs 14 residues. DNA for the CDR3: TGTGCCAGCAGTTACTCGATAACCCTATCACCCCTCCACTTT. Translated, it gives CASSYSITLSPLHF.

This clonotype was detected ten times or more. The CDR3 reads CASSGTSEKLFF. In DNA form, the CDR3 reads TGTGCCAGCAGTGGCACAAGTGAAAAACTGTTTTTT. This chain connects TRBV12-3 or TRBV12-4 to TRBJ1-4; D uncertain. This CDR3 region has 12 residues. V lost 5 bases and J lost 7, with 8 bases in between.

This clonotype was detected a few times. CDR3 protein: CAISESGESNQPQHF. In DNA, the CDR3 is TGTGCCATCAGTGAGTCAGGGGAAAGCAATCAGCCCCAGCATTTT. This chain connects TRBV10-3 to TRBJ1-5, with D possibly being TRBD1 (5 bases). The CDR3 extends over 15 amino acids. Trimming removed 0 bases at V and 1 base at J, with 7 bases between. In germline, CDR1 is ENHRY, CDR2 SYGVKD.

This clonotype was observed a few times. This chain connects TRBV30 to TRBJ2-7; D assignment may be TRBD1 or TRBD2 (5 bases each). V dropped 2 bases and J dropped 9 bases, with 17 bases sitting between them. Germline V gene lookup returns CDR1 GTSNPN and CDR2 SVGIG (reference sequence). The CDR3 loop spans 13 amino acids. The CDR3 is CAWSSGTLLGQYF. The CDR3 coding sequence is TGTGCCTGGAGTTCCGGGACCCTCTTAGGGCAGTACTTC.

This clonotype was seen more than once but under ten times. V gene TRBV6-1 combines with J gene TRBJ2-1; 12 bases are a match to TRBD2. After removal of 9 bases from V and 9 bases from J, the junction contained 9 bases not matched to a gene. The CDR3 spans 14 residues. Germline CDR1 is MNHNS and CDR2 is SASEGT. The chain's CDR3 is CASSLAGGEGEQFF. The CDR3 nucleotides read TGTGCCAGTTCACTAGCGGGGGGCGAGGGTGAGCAGTTCTTC.

The genes are TRBV10-2 and TRBJ1-1; 7 bases are a match to TRBD1. J gave up 6 bases and V 4 bases, and 5 bases lay outside the gene matches. Germline V gene data show CDR1 as WSHSY and CDR2 as SAAADI. This CDR3 spans 13 amino acids. The CDR3 nucleotides are TGCGCCAGCAGTGGGACAGGCCCAGCTGAAGCTTTCTTT. Residues: CASSGTGPAEAFF.

Only a few counts were recorded for this clonotype. J is TRBJ2-2 and V is TRBV6-1; D unclear. The germline V gene encodes CDR1 MNHNS and CDR2 SASEGT. The CDR3 length is 15 residues. Between the trimmed V and J ends, which lost 5 bases and 5 bases, there was a span of 15 bases. The CDR3 DNA sequence: TGTGCCAGCAGTAGCCCACTCACTACAACCGGGGAGCTGTTTTTT. Residues: CASSSPLTTTGELFF.

The gene calls are TRBV7-2 and TRBJ2-7; the D gene is possibly TRBD2 (7 bases). Germline V gene lookup returns CDR1 SGHTA and CDR2 FQGNSA. CDR3 length equals 13 residues. V was shortened by 7 bases and J by 3 bases, with 13 bases between the two germline ends. In DNA, the CDR3 is TGTGCCAGCAAGGGGGAGGGGAACTACGAGCAGTACTTC. As protein: CASKGEGNYEQYF.